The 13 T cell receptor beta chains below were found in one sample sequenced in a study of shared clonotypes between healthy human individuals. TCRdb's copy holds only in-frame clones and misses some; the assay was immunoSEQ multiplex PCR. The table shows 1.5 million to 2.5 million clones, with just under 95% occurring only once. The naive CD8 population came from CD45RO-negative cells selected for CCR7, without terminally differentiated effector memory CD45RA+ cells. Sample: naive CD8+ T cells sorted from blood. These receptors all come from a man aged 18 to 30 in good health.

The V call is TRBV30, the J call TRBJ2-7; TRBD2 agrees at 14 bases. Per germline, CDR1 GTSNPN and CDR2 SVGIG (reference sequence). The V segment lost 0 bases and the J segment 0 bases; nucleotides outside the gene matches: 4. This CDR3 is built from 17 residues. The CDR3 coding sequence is TGTGCCTGGAGTGTGGGGACTAGCGGGAGAAGCTCCTACGAGCAGTACTTC. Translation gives CAWSVGTSGRSSYEQYF.

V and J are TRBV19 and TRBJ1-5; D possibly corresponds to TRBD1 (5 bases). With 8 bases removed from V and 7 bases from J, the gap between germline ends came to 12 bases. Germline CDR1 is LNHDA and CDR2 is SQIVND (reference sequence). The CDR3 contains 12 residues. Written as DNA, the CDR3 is TGTGCCAGTCAGGCAGGGATACAGCCCCAGCATTTT. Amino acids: CASQAGIQPQHF.

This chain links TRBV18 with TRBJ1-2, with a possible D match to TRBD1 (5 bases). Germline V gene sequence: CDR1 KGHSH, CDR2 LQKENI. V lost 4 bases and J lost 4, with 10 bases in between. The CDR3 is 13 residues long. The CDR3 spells CASSQGRGYGYTF. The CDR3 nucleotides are TGTGCCAGCTCACAGGGGCGCGGCTATGGCTACACCTTC.

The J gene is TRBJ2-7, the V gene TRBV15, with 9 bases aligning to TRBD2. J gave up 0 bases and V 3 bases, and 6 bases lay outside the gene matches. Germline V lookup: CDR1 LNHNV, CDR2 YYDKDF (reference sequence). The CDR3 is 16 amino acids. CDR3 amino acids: CATSSLAGTISYEQYF. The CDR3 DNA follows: TGTGCCACCAGCAGTCTAGCGGGAACCATCTCCTACGAGCAGTACTTC.

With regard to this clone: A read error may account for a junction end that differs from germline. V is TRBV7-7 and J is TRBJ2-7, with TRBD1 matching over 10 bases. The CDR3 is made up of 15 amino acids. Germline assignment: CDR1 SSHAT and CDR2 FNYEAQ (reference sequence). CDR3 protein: CASSESPGTGVEQYF. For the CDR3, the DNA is TGTGCTAGCAGCGAAAGCCCCGGGACAGGGGTCGAGCAGTACTTC.

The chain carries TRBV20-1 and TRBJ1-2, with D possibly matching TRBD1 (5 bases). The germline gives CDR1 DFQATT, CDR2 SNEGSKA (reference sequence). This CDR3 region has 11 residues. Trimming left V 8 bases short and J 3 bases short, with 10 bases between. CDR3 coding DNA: TGCAGTTTGTGGGGGGACTATGGCTACACCTTC. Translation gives CSLWGDYGYTF.

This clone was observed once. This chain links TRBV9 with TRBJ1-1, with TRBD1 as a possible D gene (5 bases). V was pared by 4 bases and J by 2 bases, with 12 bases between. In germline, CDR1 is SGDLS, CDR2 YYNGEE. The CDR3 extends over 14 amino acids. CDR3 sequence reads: CASSFAGGNTEAFF. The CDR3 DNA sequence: TGTGCCAGCAGCTTCGCCGGGGGTAACACTGAAGCTTTCTTT.

The CDR3 here is CASSFPLWQNEKLFF. DNA for the CDR3: TGTGCCAGCAGTTTTCCCCTATGGCAGAATGAAAAACTGTTTTTT. The J gene is TRBJ1-4, the V gene TRBV28; no definite D call. V shed 3 bases and J shed 5 bases, with 13 bases lying between them. This CDR3 is 15 amino acids long. Germline CDR1 reads MDHEN; CDR2 reads SYDVKM.

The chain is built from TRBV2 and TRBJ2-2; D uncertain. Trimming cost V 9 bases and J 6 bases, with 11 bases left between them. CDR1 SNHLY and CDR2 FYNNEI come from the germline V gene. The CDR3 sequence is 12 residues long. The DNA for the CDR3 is TGTGCCAGTGGACCAATTCCCGGGGAGCTGTTTTTT. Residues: CASGPIPGELFF.

CDR3 residues: CASSPGLAGPGGQFF. CDR3 DNA: TGTGCCAGCAGCCCGGGACTAGCGGGCCCCGGGGGGCAGTTCTTC. This rearrangement joins TRBV5-6 to TRBJ2-1; 12 nucleotides agree with TRBD2. Germline V gene lookup returns CDR1 SGHDT and CDR2 YYEEEE. The CDR3 is 15 residues long. V lost 4 bases and J lost 12; bases outside the gene matches: 11.

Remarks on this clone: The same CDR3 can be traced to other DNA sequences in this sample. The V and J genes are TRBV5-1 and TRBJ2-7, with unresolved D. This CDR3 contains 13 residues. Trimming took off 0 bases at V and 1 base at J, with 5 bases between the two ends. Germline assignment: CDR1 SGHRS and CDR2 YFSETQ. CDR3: CASSLEASYEQYF. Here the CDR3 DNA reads TGCGCCAGCAGCTTGGAAGCGTCCTACGAGCAGTACTTC.

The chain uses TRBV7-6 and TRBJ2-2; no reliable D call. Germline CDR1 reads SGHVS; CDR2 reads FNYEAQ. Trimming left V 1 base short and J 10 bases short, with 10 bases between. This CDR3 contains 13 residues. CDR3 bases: TGTGCCAGCAGCTTAGGGGGAATTGAGGAGCTGTTTTTT. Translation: CASSLGGIEELFF.

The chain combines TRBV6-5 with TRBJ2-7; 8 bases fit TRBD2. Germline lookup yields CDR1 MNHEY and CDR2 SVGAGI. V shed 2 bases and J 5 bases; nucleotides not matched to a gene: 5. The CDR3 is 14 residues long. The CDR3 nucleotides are TGTGCCAGCAGTTACATTAGCGGGATAGACGAGCAGTACTTC. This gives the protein CASSYISGIDEQYF.